These 4 T cell receptor beta chains share one sample of origin, sequenced in a study of shared clonotypes between healthy human individuals. TCRdb's copy holds only in-frame clones and misses some; the assay was immunoSEQ multiplex PCR. The table lists over a million clones, 75% of them singletons. Material for sequencing was memory CD4+ T cells sorted from blood. Subset specified: CD45RA-negative fraction. The receptors derive from a man aged 18 to 30 in good health.

V usage is TRBV5-1 and J usage is TRBJ2-5; 8 bases line up with TRBD2. The DNA end lines up better with TRBJ2-7; the J call may be wrong. From germline, CDR1 is SGHRS and CDR2 YFSETQ. This CDR3 contains 14 residues. The CDR3 loop reads CASSWSGRGYEQYF. The CDR3 DNA follows: TGCGCCAGCAGCTGGAGCGGGAGAGGCTACGAGCAGTACTTC.

This clone showed up just once. V is TRBV18 and J is TRBJ2-1; 9 positions match TRBD1. The germline CDR1 and CDR2 sequences are KGHSH and LQKENI. The CDR3 runs 14 residues. V trimming: 3 bases; J trimming: 7 bases; junction bases outside the gene matches: 4. The CDR3 nucleotides are TGTGCCAGCTCACCGGACAGGGGAAGTAATGAGCAGTTCTTC. This translates into CASSPDRGSNEQFF.

This clone was found many times. The rearrangement links TRBV5-1 to TRBJ2-5, with TRBD1 identical over 8 bases. Trimming cost V 4 bases and J 5 bases; bases outside gene matches: 7. The CDR3 contains 14 residues. Germline lookup yields CDR1 SGHRS and CDR2 YFSETQ. The CDR3 DNA sequence: TGCGCCAGCAGCGATACCAGGGGGCACGAGACCCAGTACTTC. Protein product: CASSDTRGHETQYF.

The chain joins TRBV18 to TRBJ2-1, with no clear D. Looked up from germline, CDR1 is KGHSH and CDR2 is LQKENI. This CDR3 contains 12 residues. The V and J ends lost 1 base and 8 bases respectively, with 6 bases between them. CDR3 in DNA: TGTGCCAGCTCACCACTAGCAGATGAGCAGTTCTTC. Its translation is CASSPLADEQFF.